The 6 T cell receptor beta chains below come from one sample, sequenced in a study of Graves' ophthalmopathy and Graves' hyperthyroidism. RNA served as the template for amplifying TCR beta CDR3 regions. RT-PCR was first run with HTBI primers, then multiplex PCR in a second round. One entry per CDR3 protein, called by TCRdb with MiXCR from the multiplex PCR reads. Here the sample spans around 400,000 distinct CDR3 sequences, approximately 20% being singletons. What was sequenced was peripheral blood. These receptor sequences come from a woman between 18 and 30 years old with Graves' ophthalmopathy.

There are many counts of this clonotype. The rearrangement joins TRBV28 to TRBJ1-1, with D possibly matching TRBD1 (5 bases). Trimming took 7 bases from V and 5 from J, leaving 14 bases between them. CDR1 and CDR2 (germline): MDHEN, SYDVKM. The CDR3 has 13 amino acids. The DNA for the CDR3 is TGTGCCAGCACCCCTGCCTCAGGGACTGAAGCTTTCTTT. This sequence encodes CASTPASGTEAFF.

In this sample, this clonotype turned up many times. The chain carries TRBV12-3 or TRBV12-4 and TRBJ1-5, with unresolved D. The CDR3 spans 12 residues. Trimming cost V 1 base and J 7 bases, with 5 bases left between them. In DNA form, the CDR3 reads TGTGCCAGCAGTTTAGGGCTGCAGCCCCAGCATTTT. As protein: CASSLGLQPQHF.

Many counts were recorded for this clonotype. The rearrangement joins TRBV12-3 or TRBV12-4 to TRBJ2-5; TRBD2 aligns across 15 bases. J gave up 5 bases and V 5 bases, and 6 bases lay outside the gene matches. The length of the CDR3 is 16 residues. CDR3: CASSRWTSGGGETQYF. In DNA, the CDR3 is TGTGCCAGCAGTCGATGGACTAGCGGGGGGGGGGAGACCCAGTACTTC.

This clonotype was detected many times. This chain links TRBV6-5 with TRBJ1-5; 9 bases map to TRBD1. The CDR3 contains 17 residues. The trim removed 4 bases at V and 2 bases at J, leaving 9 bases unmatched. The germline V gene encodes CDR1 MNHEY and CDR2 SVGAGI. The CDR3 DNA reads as TGTGCCAGCAGTTGGGACAGGGAATTTTATGGCAATCAGCCCCAGCATTTT. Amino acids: CASSWDREFYGNQPQHF.

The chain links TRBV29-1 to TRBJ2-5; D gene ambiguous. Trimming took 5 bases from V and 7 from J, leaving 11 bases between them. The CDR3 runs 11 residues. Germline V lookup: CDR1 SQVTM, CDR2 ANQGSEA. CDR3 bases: TGCAGCGTTCGGTGGTCGAGGACCCAGTACTTC. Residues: CSVRWSRTQYF.

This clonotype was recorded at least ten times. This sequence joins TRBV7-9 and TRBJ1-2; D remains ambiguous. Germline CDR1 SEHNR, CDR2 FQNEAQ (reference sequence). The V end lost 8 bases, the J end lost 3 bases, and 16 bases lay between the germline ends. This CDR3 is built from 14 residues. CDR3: CASGPRPWDYGYTF. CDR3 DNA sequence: TGTGCCAGCGGACCCCGGCCGTGGGACTATGGCTACACCTTC.